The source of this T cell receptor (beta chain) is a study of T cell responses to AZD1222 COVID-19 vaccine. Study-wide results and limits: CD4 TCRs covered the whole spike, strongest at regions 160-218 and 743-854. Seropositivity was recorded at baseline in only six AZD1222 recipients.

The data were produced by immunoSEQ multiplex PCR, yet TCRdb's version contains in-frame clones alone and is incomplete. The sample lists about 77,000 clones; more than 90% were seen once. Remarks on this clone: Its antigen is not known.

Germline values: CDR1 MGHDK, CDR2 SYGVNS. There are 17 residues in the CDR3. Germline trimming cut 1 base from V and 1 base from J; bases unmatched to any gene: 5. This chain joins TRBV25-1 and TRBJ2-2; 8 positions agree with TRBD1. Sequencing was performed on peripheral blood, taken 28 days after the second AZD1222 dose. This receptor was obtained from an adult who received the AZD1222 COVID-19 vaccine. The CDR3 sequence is CASSEFGGQGNTGELFF. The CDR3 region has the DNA TGTGCCAGCAGTGAATTTGGAGGACAGGGGAACACCGGGGAGCTGTTTTTT.